The 20 T cell receptor beta chains below were found in one sample sequenced in a study of blood T cell repertoires in COVID-19. Only in-frame clones appear in the TCRdb table, and some are missing; sequencing was by immunoSEQ multiplex PCR. The repertoire holds approximately 450,000 clones, roughly 90% seen once, with about 4.5% in the top ten. The material sequenced was peripheral blood. These TCRs come from a woman in her twenties or thirties with acute or convalescent COVID-19.

This sequence joins TRBV9 and TRBJ2-1, with a tentative D call TRBD2 (6 bases). Per the germline V gene, CDR1 is SGDLS and CDR2 is YYNGEE. With 3 bases removed from V and 8 bases from J, the gap between germline ends came to 18 bases. The CDR3 is 15 residues long. Here the CDR3 DNA reads TGTGCCAGCAGCGCAAATACCGGGACTTTCGATGAGCAGTTCTTC. It specifies CASSANTGTFDEQFF.

The V gene is TRBV5-6, the J gene TRBJ1-2, with D unresolved. Germline values: CDR1 SGHDT, CDR2 YYEEEE. V lost 5 bases and J lost 4, with 9 bases in between. The CDR3 extends over 12 amino acids. CDR3 coding DNA: TGTGCCAGCAGATGGTCCGGCTATGGCTACACCTTC. Protein: CASRWSGYGYTF.

The CDR3 region has the DNA TGTGCCAGCAGCTTAGAAGTGGCCACCGGGGAGCTGTTTTTT. The encoded protein is CASSLEVATGELFF. The rearrangement joins TRBV7-2 to TRBJ2-2; the D is unclear. In germline, CDR1 is SGHTA, CDR2 FQGNSA. The CDR3 has 14 amino acids. V shed 1 base and J shed 4 bases, with 7 bases lying between them.

V and J are TRBV30 and TRBJ1-3; 11 bases match TRBD1. CDR3 length: 14 amino acids. J was trimmed by 6 bases and V by 3 bases; bases with no gene match: 4. Germline V lookup: CDR1 GTSNPN, CDR2 SVGIG (reference sequence). The CDR3 reads CAWRADRGPNTIYF. CDR3 in DNA: TGTGCCTGGAGGGCGGACAGGGGGCCAAACACCATATATTTT.

The chain employs TRBV30 and TRBJ2-3; 14 bases are shared with TRBD2. Trimming removed 0 bases from V and 4 bases from J; junction bases left unmatched: 9. Germline CDR1 reads GTSNPN; CDR2 reads SVGIG (reference sequence). CDR3 size: 18 residues. This CDR3 is CAWSVPTRLAGGADTQYF. The CDR3 nucleotides read TGTGCCTGGAGTGTCCCTACACGACTAGCGGGGGGGGCAGATACGCAGTATTTT. The whole variable domain, remainder taken from reference TRBV30 and TRBJ2-3, is SQTIHQWPATLVQPVGSPLSLECTVEGTSNPNLYWYRQAAGRGLQLLFYSVGIGQISSEVPQNLSASRPQDRQFILSSKKLLLSDSGFYLCAWSVPTRLAGGADTQYFGPGTRLTVL.

This clone was counted once. The rearrangement links TRBV19 to TRBJ2-7, with D perhaps matching TRBD1 (6 bases). V lost 5 bases to trimming and J lost 2 bases, with 16 bases between them. CDR1 and CDR2 from the germline V gene are LNHDA and SQIVND (reference sequence). This CDR3 spans 15 amino acids. The CDR3 DNA follows: TGTGCCAGTAGTTTCGGCGCAGGGGAAACCTACGAGCAGTACTTC. Protein: CASSFGAGETYEQYF.

V gene TRBV3-1 (or the pseudogene TRBV3-2) combines with J gene TRBJ2-3, with TRBD2 matching over 8 bases. Germline V gene data show CDR1 as LGHDT and CDR2 as YNNKEL (reference sequence). The V gene end was trimmed by 1 base and the J gene end by 4 bases; junction bases not matched to a gene: 7. The CDR3 runs to 16 residues. The CDR3 sequence is CASSQAGTSVSDTQYF. CDR3 bases: TGTGCCAGCAGCCAAGCCGGGACTAGTGTATCAGATACGCAGTATTTT.

Only one count was recorded for this clone. This chain uses TRBV9 with TRBJ2-1; possibly TRBD2 for D (5 bases). CDR1 and CDR2 (germline): SGDLS, YYNGEE. V was clipped by 0 bases and J by 7 bases, with 14 bases between them. The CDR3 is made up of 15 amino acids. CDR3 sequence reads: CASSVVGRRDNEQFF. CDR3 DNA: TGTGCCAGCAGCGTAGTAGGCAGACGGGATAATGAGCAGTTCTTC.

This clone turned up a few times. CDR3 amino acids: CASSQGDSIGSEQYF. The CDR3 coding sequence is TGTGCCAGCAGCCAAGGGGACTCCATAGGTTCTGAGCAGTACTTC. The rearrangement uses TRBV4-2 and TRBJ2-7; maybe TRBD2 (6 bases). The CDR3 has 15 residues. Trimming shortened V by 1 base and J by 7 bases, and 17 bases separated the two germline ends. Per germline, CDR1 LGHNA and CDR2 YNFKEQ.

This chain connects TRBV6-5 to TRBJ1-5; D perhaps matches TRBD1 (5 bases). Germline-derived CDR1 and CDR2 are MNHEY and SVGAGI. V was clipped by 6 bases and J by 4 bases, with 10 bases between them. The CDR3 sequence is 13 residues long. The CDR3 is CASSRAPNQPQHF. The DNA of the CDR3 is TGTGCCAGCAGCAGGGCTCCTAATCAGCCCCAGCATTTT.

The V and J genes are TRBV7-3 and TRBJ2-2; D perhaps matches TRBD1 (5 bases). The CDR3 is 13 amino acids. Per germline, CDR1 SGHTA and CDR2 FQGTGA. Deletions cut 3 bases from V and 9 bases from J, with 11 bases between. CDR3 coding DNA: TGTGCCAGCAGCTTGGATAAGGGGTGGGAGCTGTTTTTT. This encodes CASSLDKGWELFF. Supplemented by reference TRBV7-3 and TRBJ2-2, the full variable domain reads GAGVSQTPSNKVTEKGKYVELRCDPISGHTALYWYRQSLGQGPEFLIYFQGTGAADDSGLPNDRFFAVRPEGSVSTLKIQRTERGDSAVYLCASSLDKGWELFFGEGSRLTVL.

This clone was seen only once. This rearrangement joins TRBV30 to TRBJ1-3, with TRBD1 as a possible D gene (5 bases). The CDR3 is made up of 13 amino acids. The V end was cut by 4 bases, the J end by 8 bases, with 15 bases between. CDR1 GTSNPN and CDR2 SVGIG come from the germline V gene (reference sequence). In DNA form, the CDR3 reads TGTGCCTGGACCGACGGGGGTTGGCACACCATATATTTT. Translation: CAWTDGGWHTIYF.

The V gene is TRBV6-4, the J gene TRBJ2-1; a possible D gene is TRBD1 (5 bases). Germline CDR1 and CDR2: MRHNA and SNTAGT. The CDR3 consists of 13 residues. Trimming took 0 bases from V and 5 from J, leaving 5 bases between them. The CDR3 coding sequence is TGTGCCAGCAGTGACTCGGACAACAATGAGCAGTTCTTC. Its translation is CASSDSDNNEQFF.

This sequence joins TRBV5-1 and TRBJ2-3, with 12 bases fitting TRBD1. Losses at the gene ends were 5 bases for V and 4 bases for J; bases not matched to a gene: 2. The length of the CDR3 is 14 residues. The germline CDR1 and CDR2 sequences are SGHRS and YFSETQ. The CDR3 spells CASRGQGASDTQYF. DNA of the CDR3: TGCGCCAGCAGGGGACAGGGGGCATCAGATACGCAGTATTTT.

This chain links TRBV12-3 or TRBV12-4 with TRBJ2-4; no firm D call. Trimming took off 8 bases at V and 0 bases at J, with 5 bases between the two ends. This CDR3 has 12 residues. CDR3 region: CASGQAKNIQYF. CDR3 nucleotides: TGTGCCAGCGGGCAAGCCAAAAACATTCAGTACTTC.

This chain connects TRBV6-6 to TRBJ1-2; TRBD1 matches 7 bases. V was pared by 2 bases and J by 7 bases, with 10 bases of the junction left unmatched. Germline V lookup: CDR1 MNHNY, CDR2 SVGAGI (reference sequence). This CDR3 is 15 amino acids long. The CDR3 is CASSYTPDQGGGYTF. The CDR3 bases are TGTGCCAGCAGTTACACCCCTGACCAGGGGGGTGGCTACACCTTC.

As to this clone: Within the sample, other DNA sequences also encode this same CDR3. This chain uses TRBV19 with TRBJ1-5; D call uncertain. Per the germline V gene, CDR1 is LNHDA and CDR2 is SQIVND (reference sequence). V was clipped by 5 bases and J by 0 bases, with 17 bases between them. This CDR3 spans 17 amino acids. CDR3 protein: CASSVYHRETSNQPQHF. The CDR3 DNA reads TGTGCCAGTAGTGTATACCACCGGGAGACTAGCAATCAGCCCCAGCATTTT.

This clone has a handful of counts. V gene TRBV19 combines with J gene TRBJ2-3; D is perhaps TRBD1 (6 bases). The CDR3 is 14 amino acids. Trimming removed 2 bases at V and 3 bases at J, with 9 bases between. Germline-derived CDR1 and CDR2 are LNHDA and SQIVND (reference sequence). Written as DNA, the CDR3 is TGTGCCAGTAGTATAAGGGACACGACAGATACGCAGTATTTT. This sequence encodes CASSIRDTTDTQYF.

The V gene is TRBV7-9, the J gene TRBJ2-7, with 11 positions matching TRBD2. The CDR3 runs 14 residues. The J segment lost 0 bases and the V segment lost 8 bases, leaving 3 bases of the junction unmatched. Germline lookup yields CDR1 SEHNR and CDR2 FQNEAQ (reference sequence). The CDR3 DNA reads TGTGCCAGCTCTAGCGGGGGGAGCTCCTACGAGCAGTACTTC. Its translation is CASSSGGSSYEQYF.

The V call is TRBV7-9, the J call TRBJ2-2; D is perhaps TRBD2 (6 bases). The CDR3 is 14 residues long. Trimming pared 0 bases from V and 4 bases from J, leaving 6 bases between. Germline lookup yields CDR1 SEHNR and CDR2 FQNEAQ (reference sequence). CDR3 amino acids: CASSLAGGTGELFF. Here the CDR3 DNA reads TGTGCCAGCAGCTTAGCGGGGGGCACCGGGGAGCTGTTTTTT.